This T cell receptor (beta chain) is drawn from a study of cytomegalovirus exposure and HLA in healthy donors. Study as a whole: Early on, a data release was issued that held roughly 80 million unique TCRs from HLA-typed donors. General observations from the study: Cytomegalovirus-associated status was assigned to approximately 160 TCR beta chains. It was assumed in the presence/absence analyses that sequencing depth was roughly uniform across donors.

13 Jbeta primers and 60 Vbeta primers were used for the PCR. Sequencing used immunoSEQ multiplex PCR; TCRdb keeps in-frame clones, though not all of them. The sample yields around 150,000 clones, approximately 79% seen once. With regard to this clone: The antigen is unknown.

This clonotype originated in a man between 40 and 49 years old in good health and CMV-seropositive. The sequenced sample consisted of PBMCs.

The CDR3 DNA is TGTGCCAGCAGCCAAGATACATTGGGGGCGTGGGATGAAAAACTGTTTTTT. It specifies CASSQDTLGAWDEKLFF. The V and J genes are TRBV4-2 and TRBJ1-4; tentatively, D is TRBD1 (6 bases). The CDR3 is 17 residues long. V lost 0 bases, J lost 6 bases, and 17 bases lay in between. Germline values: CDR1 LGHNA, CDR2 YNFKEQ.